This T cell receptor beta chain was obtained from a study of blood T cells in healthy people across ages. This CDR3 is built from 16 residues. The germline V gene encodes CDR1 SEHNR and CDR2 FQNEAQ (reference sequence). Trimming cost V 4 bases and J 7 bases, with 17 bases left between them. This clonotype was seen a handful of times. The antigen is not known. Then a second PCR, running roughly 7 to 11 cycles, was carried out with a sample-barcoded 5' primer and a J-beta primer mix. A template-switch adaptor that had 12 random nucleotides put a tag on each cDNA molecule. TCRdb re-derived calls from the 5' RACE reads in MiXCR, one entry per CDR3 protein. The table records approximately 1,700,000 distinct CDR3 sequences, about 39% of them present only once. Broader study findings: Compared with aged donors, long-lived donors showed fewer expanded clones, suggesting selection. Correlation between TCR beta diversity and naive T cell percentage was strong.

This sequence originates from a human donor in good health. The sequencing input was blood. The rearrangement links TRBV7-9 to TRBJ1-6; D not certain. CDR3 protein: CASSSFLSPGNSPLHF. The CDR3 DNA reads as TGTGCCAGCAGCTCCTTCTTGTCCCCGGGGAATTCACCCCTCCACTTT.